This TCR beta chain comes out of a study of radiation and T cells in renal cell carcinoma. Libraries were prepared by immunoSEQ multiplex PCR; TCRdb keeps only in-frame clonotypes and omits some of them. The sample holds some 120,000 clones; around 80% are singletons and the top ten take about 3%. This sample's time point: baseline pretreatment blood. Regarding treatment: 15 Gy SBRT to primary tumor, nephrectomy 4 weeks later. Deletions cut 0 bases from V and 2 bases from J, with 7 bases between. Germline CDR1 and CDR2: SQVTM and ANQGSEA. The CDR3 is 13 residues long. The origin of this receptor is a woman aged 60 to 75 with renal cell carcinoma. The rearrangement links TRBV29-1 to TRBJ1-2; D not resolved. The source was blood, collected from a patient whose treatment included radiotherapy and nephrectomy. The CDR3 DNA reads TGCAGCGTTGAAGAAGAGTGGAACTATGGCTACACCTTC. It translates to CSVEEEWNYGYTF.